The sequence of this T cell receptor beta chain was determined in a study of CD4 T cells in relation to SARS-CoV-2 and coronaviruses. Study summary: ViraFEST: approximately 10-day antigen culture of PBMCs, then TCR beta CDR3 sequencing. Crossreactive spike epitopes shared across donors were mapped to their HLA restriction.

The CDR3 consists of 15 residues. The V segment lost 0 bases and the J segment 5 bases; nucleotides outside the gene matches: 4. Germline CDR1 SGHDT, CDR2 YYEEEE. Note on this clone: Its target is unknown. At the DNA level, this CDR3 is encoded by other sequences in the same sample as well.

Naive and memory CD4+ T cells were cultured with CEF, then survey-sequenced. The data were produced by immunoSEQ multiplex PCR, yet TCRdb's version contains in-frame clones alone and is incomplete. The sample consists of just over 35,000 clones, 70% to 85% of them appearing once. Naive and memory CD4+ T cells were separated from cryopreserved PBMCs. V gene TRBV5-6 combines with J gene TRBJ2-1, with TRBD2 matching 8 bases. Sequenced: naive CD4+ T cells from PBMCs, cultured in vitro. Subset denoted: naive CD4+ T cells isolated by negative enrichment. The sequence was obtained from an adult with COVID-19. The CDR3 loop is CASSLVGTRHNEQFF. CDR3 DNA sequence: TGTGCCAGCAGCTTGGTAGGGACTAGACACAATGAGCAGTTCTTC.